This T cell receptor (beta chain) derives from a study of early T cells in non-severe SARS-CoV-2 infection. Study results and caveats: The study's VDJdb matching favored anti-spike CD8 responses and missed private and CD4 specificities.

This clonotype was seen only a few times. Antigen: not known. Individual cDNA molecules were tagged with unique molecular identifiers, the study reported. TCRdb re-called the 5' RACE reads with MiXCR, one entry per CDR3 protein. This table has some 59,000 distinct CDR3 sequences, over 9.5% appearing once. The sequencing sample was made of whole blood. This receptor was identified in an adult who was a healthcare worker with PCR-confirmed SARS-CoV-2 infection or an uninfected control (not recorded which).

The CDR3 coding sequence is TGTGCCAGCAGCTTAGCGGGAGGGAACACCATATATTTT. Protein product: CASSLAGGNTIYF. The chain employs TRBV7-2 and TRBJ1-3; D not certain. V was cut by 0 bases and J by 7 bases, with 7 bases left in between. The CDR3 is made up of 13 amino acids. In germline, CDR1 is SGHTA, CDR2 FQGNSA.